This T cell receptor beta chain was documented in a study of graft-versus-host responses after intestinal transplantation (dated by TCRdb to 2020 to 2023). In terms of the full investigation: The transplants that recipients received were multivisceral, liver-intestinal, or isolated intestinal. Every recipient was given anti-thymocyte globulin induction, followed by approximately three years of maintenance tacrolimus and steroids. Bulk TCR-beta CDR3 sequencing was used to track graft-versus-host and host-versus-graft alloreactive T cell clones in the graft, circulation and bone marrow after intestinal transplantation. To identify alloreactive clones, pre-transplant mixed lymphocyte reaction products were sequenced and then compared with unstimulated pre-transplant donor and recipient T cells. A cohort of approximately 24 intestinal transplant recipients, including one retransplant, was enrolled, and 3 patients lacking pretransplant specimens were excluded. Donor T cell macrochimerism was defined as a peak of at least 4% donor T cells among recipient peripheral blood mononuclear cells. Rather than being sequenced by the commercial service, samples from a few later patients were sequenced in-house on an Illumina MiSeq and processed with MiXCR.

Library method: the immunoSEQ multiplex PCR assay. For most patients, genomic DNA was subjected to high-throughput TCR-beta CDR3 sequencing by Adaptive Biotechnologies. As for the original processing: Adaptive's ImmunoSEQ software supplied the TCR sequencing data for 15 to 20 patients, while MiXCR and VDJtools were used to process a few other patients. CDR3 nucleotide sequences shared between donor and recipient were removed because their origin could not be assigned. To count as alloreactive, a clone needed at least 2-fold expansion over unstimulated cells and a minimum CFSE-low frequency of 0.002% (template counts) or 0.001% (read counts). Clones detected in sequenced pre-transplant spleen, lymph node, or MLR CFSE-low populations of the donor or recipient were defined as mappable. Cumulative frequency of alloreactive clones was calculated as a percentage of all sequences weighted by copy number. TCRdb took over this immuneACCESS table, retaining in-frame rearrangements with V and J assigned. Such tables are incomplete; in checked studies, under half of the missing clones stem from an unresolved V gene, and the remainder is unexplained. The V and J calls and the clone size are those of that table, but D and trimming were determined from the DNA. The sample table shows some 40,000 clones, and around 90% are seen once. In total, the top ten clones hold 4% to 4.5% of the sample.

In the first month after transplant, blood samples were collected up to 4 times, and after that at least monthly when available. Here is what the overall study found, with its caveats: GvH clones were found in recipient bone marrow, and some of the GvH clones appeared earlier in ileal mucosa or blood, which is consistent with an intestinal mucosal origin. Early after transplant, peak levels of circulating GvH clones were associated with declines in HvG clones. The relatively low number and heterogeneity of intestinal transplant patients limited the conclusions. In the allografts of patients with donor T cell macrochimerism, GvH to HvG T cell clonal ratios were high.

Notes on this clone: Its antigen specificity is not known. Qualities for individual bases were not recorded, and no much larger clone is one base off.

The germline V gene specifies SGHRS as CDR1 and YFSETQ as CDR2. The CDR3 spans 13 residues, from the cysteine through the phenylalanine. Solely the CDR3 DNA is kept, with 39 bases framed from the first base. V ends up 4 bases short and J 7 bases short, with an unmatched junction base count of 3. This chain joins TRBV5-1 to TRBJ2-2; 8 bases in between match TRBD2. The sequence came from a human patient who received an intestinal transplant, so some T cells may come from the graft donor. The sample was PBMCs, taken 524 days after transplant. The nucleotide sequence reads as follows: TGCGCCAGCAGCCAACTAGCGGACGGGGAGCTGTTTTTT. Its product reads: CASSQLADGELFF. With the portions outside the CDR3 filled from the reference TRBV5-1 and TRBJ2-2 genes, the complete variable region becomes KAGVTQTPRYLIKTRGQQVTLSCSPISGHRSVSWYQQTPGQGLQFLFEYFSETQRNKGNFPGRFSGRQFSNSRSEMNVSTLELGDSALYLCASSQLADGELFFGEGSRLTVL.